This T cell receptor beta chain originates from a study of OX40 agonist ivuxolimab in advanced cancers. For the study at large: Two patients with cutaneous melanoma and one with hepatocellular carcinoma, three in total, showed partial responses.

Clones were read by immunoSEQ multiplex PCR, and TCRdb kept only the in-frame ones, dropping some. The table includes 50,000 to 60,000 clones, around 85% detected once. About this clone itself: Antigen unknown.

General study results and limits: At 0.1 to 3.0 mg/kg and by week 6, CD4+ and CD8+ T cells in the blood had expanded clonally.

The sequencing here drew on CD4+ or CD8+ T cells sorted from blood, taken in a trial of the OX40 agonist ivuxolimab. The sequence derives from an adult with an advanced solid tumor such as melanoma, head and neck, liver or kidney cancer.

CDR3 nucleotide sequence: TGTGCCAGCAGTGTTGACGGGGGGGCCTCCAGCACAGATACGCAGTATTTT. Residues: CASSVDGGASSTDTQYF. This rearrangement joins TRBV2 to TRBJ2-3; 8 positions match TRBD2. The germline CDR1 and CDR2 sequences are SNHLY and FYNNEI. J gave up 0 bases and V 4 bases, and 9 bases lay outside the gene matches. This CDR3 is built from 17 residues.